This T cell receptor (beta chain) was observed in a study of lymphopenia after photon versus proton radiotherapy. Study-wide results and caveats: Better survival with proton therapy was suggested as possible, not demonstrated.

Sequencing was performed with immunoSEQ multiplex PCR; in TCRdb, only in-frame clones are kept and a portion is missing. The sample has about 40,000 clones, over 75% seen once. The table lists this clone with a few counts. Its antigen is still unknown. Specimen: peripheral blood, collected from a patient treated with photon-based radiotherapy. The source of this sequence is a man aged 45-65 years with gastric cancer.

CDR3 amino acids: CASSPTSNQPQHF. The CDR3 nucleotides read TGTGCCAGCTCACCAACCAGCAATCAGCCCCAGCATTTT. V is TRBV18 and J is TRBJ1-5; D unclear. The V gene's germline CDR1 is KGHSH and CDR2 LQKENI. Deletions cut 2 bases from V and 1 base from J, with 3 bases between. The CDR3 contains 13 residues.